This TCR beta chain was documented in a study of cytomegalovirus exposure and HLA in healthy donors. Findings of the study overall: When analyzed later, a missense DCLRE1C variant was found to be linked to TCR beta V- and J-gene trimming.

Losses at the gene ends were 7 bases for V and 6 bases for J; bases not matched to a gene: 4. The CDR3 runs to 14 residues. Germline V lookup: CDR1 LGHNA, CDR2 YNFKEQ. This clone turned up a few times. Its antigen remains unidentified. Primers for the PCR totalled 60 Vbeta and 13 Jbeta. Sequenced by immunoSEQ multiplex PCR; TCRdb stores in-frame clones only, minus some. The data contain about 160,000 clones, roughly four fifths of them seen just once; the ten biggest clones take up around 11%. The sample consisted of PBMCs. This receptor was taken from a man aged 50 or older in good health and CMV-seropositive. The rearrangement joins TRBV4-2 to TRBJ2-1, with 12 bases that match TRBD1. CDR3 nucleotide sequence: TGTGCCAGCAACCCGGGACAGGGGGCCAATGAGCAGTTCTTC. Translating it yields CASNPGQGANEQFF.